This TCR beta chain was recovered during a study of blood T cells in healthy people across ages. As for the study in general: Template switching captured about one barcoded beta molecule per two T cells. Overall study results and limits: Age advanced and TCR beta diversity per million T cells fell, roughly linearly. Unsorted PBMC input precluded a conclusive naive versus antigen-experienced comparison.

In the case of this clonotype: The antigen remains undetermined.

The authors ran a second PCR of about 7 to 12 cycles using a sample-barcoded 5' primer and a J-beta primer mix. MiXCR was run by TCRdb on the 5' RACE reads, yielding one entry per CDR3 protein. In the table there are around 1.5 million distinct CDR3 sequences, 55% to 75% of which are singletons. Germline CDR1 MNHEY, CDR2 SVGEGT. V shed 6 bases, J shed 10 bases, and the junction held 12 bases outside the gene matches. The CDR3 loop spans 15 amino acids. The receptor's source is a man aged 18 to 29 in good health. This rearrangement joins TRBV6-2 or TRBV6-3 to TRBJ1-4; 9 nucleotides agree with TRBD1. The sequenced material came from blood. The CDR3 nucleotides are TGTGCCAGCAGACAGCGGGGACAGGGAGACGGAAAACTGTTTTTT. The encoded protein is CASRQRGQGDGKLFF.